This T cell receptor (beta chain) was identified during a study of blood T cells in healthy people across ages. In the case of this clonotype: As yet, its antigen is unknown.

Germline V CDR1 and CDR2: SGHKS, YYEKEE (reference sequence). The CDR3 spans 18 residues. Trimming took 1 base from V and 0 from J, leaving 17 bases between them. The study, taken as a whole, reports: Naive T cell percentage showed a strong correlation with the diversity of TCR beta. Naive CD4+ cell counts and diversity both ran higher in long-lived than in aged donors.

A second PCR, run for roughly 7 to 12 cycles, used a sample-barcoded 5' primer plus a J-beta primer mix. Each cDNA was tagged by a template-switch adaptor containing 12 random nucleotides. One entry per CDR3 protein results from TCRdb running MiXCR on the 5' RACE reads. Among hundreds of thousands of distinct CDR3 sequences, roughly three fifths were seen once, and the ten largest hold about 26%. The sequence was collected from a man aged 35 to 55 in good health. The sample consisted of blood. The chain carries TRBV5-5 and TRBJ2-1; D is possibly TRBD2 (5 bases). CDR3 nucleotide sequence: TGTGCCAGCAGCTTGTCGGGGATGGAAGCCGGCTCCTACAATGAGCAGTTCTTC. Its translation: CASSLSGMEAGSYNEQFF.